This T cell receptor (beta chain) originates from a study of CD4 T cells in relation to SARS-CoV-2 and coronaviruses. Study outcomes and limitations: Pre-pandemic and post-infection samples never came from the same donor.

Sequenced by immunoSEQ multiplex PCR; TCRdb stores in-frame clones only, minus some. The sample has 9,500 to 12,000 clones; approximately 78% are singletons. The unexposed donors gave CD4+ T cells in about 2010-2019, prior to COVID-19. CD4+ T cells were isolated from the cells after around 10 days of culture. Cells permitting, SARS-CoV-2 S/N and four cold-coronavirus spikes were tested on unexposed-donor CD4+ T cells. About this clone itself: Antigen: not known.

Germline assignment: CDR1 KGHSH and CDR2 LQKENI. Trimming pared 7 bases from V and 1 base from J, leaving 10 bases between. The length of the CDR3 is 13 residues. Sequenced material: CD4+ T cells from PBMCs, cultured in vitro. The receptor's source is a human donor in good health. This chain joins TRBV18 and TRBJ1-1, with a tentative D call TRBD1 (5 bases). CDR3 amino acids: CASLGARNTEAFF. The CDR3 DNA reads TGTGCCAGCTTAGGGGCGCGGAACACTGAAGCTTTCTTT.